These 19 T cell receptor beta chains were all obtained from the same sample, sequenced in a study of cytomegalovirus exposure and HLA in healthy donors. Researchers ran the PCR with 60 Vbeta and 13 Jbeta primers. Profiled with immunoSEQ multiplex PCR; TCRdb holds only in-frame clones, not every one. The sample includes roughly 250,000 clones, approximately 70% of them seen just once. Sequencing was carried out using PBMCs. Receptor source: a female donor in good health and CMV-seronegative.

This clone was observed a single time. The V and J genes are TRBV7-6 and TRBJ2-6, with no clear D. Germline V gene sequence: CDR1 SGHVS, CDR2 FNYEAQ. CDR3 length equals 13 residues. The V gene lost 5 bases and the J gene lost 4 bases, with 6 bases spanning the gap. The CDR3 bases are TGTGCCAGCAGCCCCGTAGGGGCCAACGTCCTGACTTTC. Encoded protein: CASSPVGANVLTF.

The chain employs TRBV10-3 and TRBJ2-4; TRBD2 matches at 9 bases. This CDR3 comprises 16 residues. With V trimmed by 10 bases and J by 3 bases, 13 bases remained unmatched. Per germline, CDR1 ENHRY and CDR2 SYGVKD. The CDR3 DNA follows: TGTGCCAACCCAACTAGTCTAGCGGGATTCAAAAACATTCAGTACTTC. Translation gives CANPTSLAGFKNIQYF.

The chain uses TRBV5-1 and TRBJ2-2; perhaps TRBD2 as D (6 bases). The germline CDR1 and CDR2 sequences are SGHRS and YFSETQ. The CDR3 is 15 residues long. The germline V and J ends were trimmed by 2 bases and 6 bases, with 14 bases remaining between them. CDR3 region: CASSLRTGGAGELFF. CDR3 DNA: TGCGCCAGCAGCTTAAGGACTGGCGGGGCCGGGGAGCTGTTTTTT.

The rearrangement links TRBV29-1 to TRBJ1-5; TRBD1 is a possible D gene (6 bases). Between the trimmed V and J ends, which lost 7 bases and 4 bases, there was a span of 17 bases. Germline-derived CDR1 and CDR2 are SQVTM and ANQGSEA. CDR3 length equals 14 residues. The CDR3 spells CSAQSGGANQPQHF. CDR3 coding DNA: TGCAGCGCCCAGAGTGGGGGGGCAAATCAGCCCCAGCATTTT.

The chain combines TRBV11-2 with TRBJ2-7, with 8 bases aligning to TRBD2. Germline trimming cut 1 base from V and 1 base from J; bases unmatched to any gene: 6. The V gene's germline CDR1 is SGHAT and CDR2 FQNNGV. The CDR3 totals 16 residues. The CDR3 DNA sequence: TGTGCCAGCAGCTTAGTTTACGGGAGGGCGTCCTACGAGCAGTACTTC. Protein: CASSLVYGRASYEQYF. Full variable domain (remainder filled in from reference TRBV11-2 and TRBJ2-7): EAGVAQSPRYKIIEKRQSVAFWCNPISGHATLYWYQQILGQGPKLLIQFQNNGVVDDSQLPKDRFSAERLKGVDSTLKIQPAKLEDSAVYLCASSLVYGRASYEQYFGPGTRLTVT.

This rearrangement joins TRBV6-4 to TRBJ2-2; D is possibly TRBD2 (5 bases). The germline V and J ends were trimmed by 5 bases and 2 bases, with 6 bases remaining between them. The CDR3 extends over 13 amino acids. The germline gives CDR1 MRHNA, CDR2 SNTAGT. DNA for the CDR3: TGTGCCAGCAGTCCGGGAAACACCGGGGAGCTGTTTTTT. Translated: CASSPGNTGELFF.

The rearrangement links TRBV10-3 to TRBJ2-7, with D maybe TRBD2 (5 bases). This CDR3 is built from 13 residues. Per the germline V gene, CDR1 is ENHRY and CDR2 is SYGVKD. V gave up 10 bases and J gave up 7 bases, with 20 bases separating them. The chain's CDR3 is CATGHLDGKEQYF. The CDR3, as DNA: TGTGCCACGGGCCATCTAGACGGGAAGGAGCAGTACTTC.

The genes are TRBV6-5 and TRBJ2-2; 7 bases agree with TRBD1. Per the germline V gene, CDR1 is MNHEY and CDR2 is SVGAGI. The CDR3 is 16 amino acids. With 1 base clipped from V and 1 base from J, the junction kept 3 bases outside the gene matches. CDR3 region: CASSYFGTENTGELFF. CDR3 bases: TGTGCCAGCAGTTACTTCGGGACAGAGAACACCGGGGAGCTGTTTTTT.

This clone was observed a few times. The chain employs TRBV5-1 and TRBJ1-2, with D possibly matching TRBD1 (6 bases). Trimming removed 0 bases at V and 3 bases at J, with 9 bases between. The CDR3 runs to 14 residues. Germline assignment: CDR1 SGHRS and CDR2 YFSETQ. The CDR3 spells CASSLGRQDYGYTF. CDR3 in DNA: TGCGCCAGCAGCTTGGGCCGACAGGACTATGGCTACACCTTC.

This clone has just a few counts. The J gene is TRBJ2-7, the V gene TRBV5-1, with 9 bases that match TRBD2. The V and J ends lost 4 bases and 0 bases, in that order; junction bases with no gene match: 5. This CDR3 spans 15 amino acids. In germline, CDR1 is SGHRS, CDR2 YFSETQ. CDR3 nucleotides: TGCGCCAGCAGCACAGCGGGAGGAACCTCCTACGAGCAGTACTTC. Translation gives CASSTAGGTSYEQYF.

This chain joins TRBV4-1 and TRBJ2-7; 8 nucleotides match TRBD2. J lost 2 bases, V lost 2 bases, and 5 bases had no gene match. This CDR3 has 15 amino acids. CDR1 MGHRA and CDR2 YSYEKL come from the germline V gene. The CDR3 spells CASSQNSGTTYEQYF. DNA for the CDR3: TGCGCCAGCAGCCAAAATAGCGGGACGACCTACGAGCAGTACTTC.

The V call is TRBV2, the J call TRBJ2-5; 10 positions agree with TRBD2. The V and J ends lost 8 bases and 4 bases, in that order; junction bases with no gene match: 7. Germline-derived CDR1 and CDR2 are SNHLY and FYNNEI. The CDR3 covers 14 residues. The CDR3 spells CASLSSGSRETQYF. CDR3 sequence (DNA): TGTGCCAGCCTCTCTAGCGGGAGTAGAGAGACCCAGTACTTC.

This clone was counted a few times. The chain uses TRBV2 and TRBJ1-5; no clear D. V was trimmed by 4 bases and J by 2 bases, leaving 6 bases between them. The germline CDR1 and CDR2 sequences are SNHLY and FYNNEI. This CDR3 is 13 amino acids long. CDR3 sequence (DNA): TGTGCCAGCAGTGCTTCAGGCAATCAGCCCCAGCATTTT. Amino acid sequence: CASSASGNQPQHF.

This CDR3 is CASSQDDRGRETQYF. The CDR3 DNA is TGCGCCAGCAGCCAAGATGACAGGGGACGAGAGACCCAGTACTTC. The V gene is TRBV4-1, the J gene TRBJ2-5; 8 bases are shared with TRBD1. V dropped 0 bases and J dropped 4; count of bases not matched to a gene: 4. CDR1 and CDR2 from the germline V gene are MGHRA and YSYEKL. The CDR3 contains 15 residues.

This sequence joins TRBV5-4 and TRBJ1-2, with a possible D match to TRBD1 (6 bases). The ends were cut back, 0 bases at V and 4 bases at J, with 22 bases in the middle. CDR1 SGHNT and CDR2 YYREEE come from the germline V gene (reference sequence). The CDR3 consists of 18 residues. This chain's CDR3 is CASSLDPLQGLKFYGYTF. CDR3 in DNA: TGTGCCAGCAGCTTGGACCCCTTACAGGGCCTCAAATTCTATGGCTACACCTTC.

The chain has TRBV9 and TRBJ2-5; D is uncertain. V gave up 0 bases and J gave up 1 base, with 10 bases separating them. In germline, CDR1 is SGDLS, CDR2 YYNGEE. There are 15 residues in the CDR3. This CDR3 reads CASSVDPGPQETQYF. The CDR3 DNA reads as TGTGCCAGCAGCGTAGATCCGGGTCCCCAAGAGACCCAGTACTTC.

The chain joins TRBV14 to TRBJ2-7; possibly TRBD1 for D (6 bases). V was shortened by 4 bases and J by 6 bases, with 10 bases between the two germline ends. The CDR3 has 12 residues. Germline CDR1 is SGHDN and CDR2 is FVKESK. CDR3 in amino acids: CASSRDTIEQYF. DNA of the CDR3: TGTGCCAGCAGCCGGGACACCATCGAGCAGTACTTC.

V gene TRBV28 combines with J gene TRBJ1-2; the D gene is possibly TRBD1 (5 bases). CDR3 length: 12 residues. From germline, CDR1 is MDHEN and CDR2 SYDVKM. Trimming cost V 3 bases and J 5 bases, with 7 bases left between them. CDR3 region: CASSFRAYGYTF. CDR3 nucleotides: TGTGCCAGCAGTTTCAGGGCTTATGGCTACACCTTC.

This chain joins TRBV20-1 and TRBJ2-7; D is unclear. This CDR3 comprises 10 residues. Germline CDR1 and CDR2: DFQATT and SNEGSKA (reference sequence). Trimming shortened V by 3 bases and J by 10 bases, and 10 bases separated the two germline ends. The CDR3 sequence: CSARSLSQYF. The CDR3 DNA is TGCAGTGCTAGGTCTCTTTCCCAGTACTTC.